Described below is a single T cell receptor (beta chain) sequence and its context. Two replicates per tumor sample, mostly from around 4.9 ug of genomic DNA. The assay was immunoSEQ multiplex PCR, and TCRdb's table has in-frame clones only and misses some. Of 9,500 to 11,000 clones listed, under 65% were seen once; the top ten hold around a quarter. The data originate from a study of neoadjuvant anti-PD-1 for oral cavity cancer. The CDR3 covers 17 residues. The germline gives CDR1 SGHAT, CDR2 FQNNGV. With V trimmed by 5 bases and J by 0 bases, 11 bases remained unmatched. This specimen was tumor tissue, taken before nivolumab (anti-PD-1) treatment. The source is a person aged 40 to 85 with oral cavity squamous cell carcinoma. The V and J genes are TRBV11-2 and TRBJ2-3, with 7 bases aligning to TRBD2. The CDR3 loop is CASSPRLAASSTDTQYF. The CDR3 coding sequence is TGTGCCAGCAGCCCGAGACTAGCTGCGTCTAGCACAGATACGCAGTATTTT.